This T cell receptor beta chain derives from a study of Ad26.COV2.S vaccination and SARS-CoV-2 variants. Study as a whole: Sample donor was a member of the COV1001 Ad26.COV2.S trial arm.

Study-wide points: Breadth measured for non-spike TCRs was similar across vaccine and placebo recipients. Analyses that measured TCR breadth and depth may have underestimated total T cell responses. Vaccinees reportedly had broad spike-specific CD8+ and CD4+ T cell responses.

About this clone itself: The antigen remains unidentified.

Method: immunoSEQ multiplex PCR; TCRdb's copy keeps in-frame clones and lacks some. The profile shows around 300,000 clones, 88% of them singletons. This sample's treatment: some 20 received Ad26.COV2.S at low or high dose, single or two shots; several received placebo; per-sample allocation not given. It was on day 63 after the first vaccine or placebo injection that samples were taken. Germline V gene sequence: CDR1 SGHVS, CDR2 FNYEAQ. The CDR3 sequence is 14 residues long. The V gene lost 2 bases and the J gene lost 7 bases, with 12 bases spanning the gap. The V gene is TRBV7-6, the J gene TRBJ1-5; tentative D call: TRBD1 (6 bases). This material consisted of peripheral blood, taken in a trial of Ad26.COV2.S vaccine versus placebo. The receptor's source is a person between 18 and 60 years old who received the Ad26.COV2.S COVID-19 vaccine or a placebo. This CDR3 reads CASSLSGAGQPQHF. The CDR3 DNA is TGTGCCAGCAGCTTATCAGGGGCGGGCCAGCCCCAGCATTTT.